Each of the 25 T cell receptor beta chains below was sequenced from the same sample in a study of blood T cell repertoires in COVID-19 (dated by TCRdb to about 2020). Library generation was performed with the immunoSEQ multiplex PCR assay. TCRdb took over this immuneACCESS table, retaining in-frame rearrangements with V and J assigned. Such tables are incomplete; in checked studies, under half of the missing clones stem from an unresolved V gene, and the remainder is unexplained. This sample lists 120,000 to 150,000 clones; about 83% were detected once. Together, the top ten hold approximately 8.9% of the sample. The sequenced sample was peripheral blood. The receptors stem from a man aged 30 to 45 with COVID-19, enrolled during active disease.

This clone occurred once. The gene calls are TRBV4-2 and TRBJ2-6, with D tentatively TRBD2 (6 bases). The germline gives CDR1 LGHNA, CDR2 YNFKEQ. V lost 3 bases, J lost 0 bases, and 9 bases lay in between. CDR3 size: 16 residues. DNA of the CDR3: TGTGCCAGCAGCCAGGGCGGGGCCTCTGGGGCCAACGTCCTGACTTTC. Residues: CASSQGGASGANVLTF.

V and J are TRBV28 and TRBJ2-1, with D maybe TRBD2 (6 bases). Trimming took 10 bases from V and 6 from J, leaving 13 bases between them. This CDR3 is 12 amino acids long. Per the germline V gene, CDR1 is MDHEN and CDR2 is SYDVKM. The CDR3 loop is CATERRGNEQFF. CDR3 nucleotides: TGTGCCACCGAACGGAGGGGCAATGAGCAGTTCTTC.

The chain couples TRBV6-5 to TRBJ2-3; D gene unclear. Germline values: CDR1 MNHEY, CDR2 SVGAGI. The CDR3 covers 12 residues. The V gene lost 7 bases and the J gene lost 5 bases, with 10 bases spanning the gap. The CDR3 DNA reads as TGTGCCAGCATCCTAGTTTTAGATACGCAGTATTTT. Its translation is CASILVLDTQYF.

For the CDR3, the DNA is TGTGCCAGTACTCAGGGGAACACTGAAGCTTTCTTT. As protein: CASTQGNTEAFF. The V and J genes are TRBV7-9 and TRBJ1-1; possibly TRBD1 for D (5 bases). Germline values: CDR1 SEHNR, CDR2 FQNEAQ (reference sequence). V lost 9 bases and J lost 1, with 9 bases in between. This CDR3 contains 12 residues.

The rearrangement joins TRBV9 to TRBJ1-1; a weak D match, TRBD1 (5 bases). This CDR3 contains 14 residues. In germline, CDR1 is SGDLS, CDR2 YYNGEE. Trimming stripped 3 bases from V and 1 base from J, with 10 bases between. The CDR3 bases are TGTGCCAGCAGCGCAACGGGGGAGAACACTGAAGCTTTCTTT. Translating gives CASSATGENTEAFF. The full variable domain, with the rest looked up from reference TRBV9 and TRBJ1-1, is DSGVTQTPKHLITATGQRVTLRCSPRSGDLSVYWYQQSLDQGLQFLIQYYNGEERAKGNILERFSAQQFPDLHSELNLSSLELGDSALYFCASSATGENTEAFFGQGTRLTVV.

The chain has TRBV29-1 and TRBJ1-4, with 8 bases matching TRBD1. The CDR3 has 13 amino acids. With 7 bases clipped from V and 4 bases from J, the junction kept 5 bases outside the gene matches. Looked up from germline, CDR1 is SQVTM and CDR2 is ANQGSEA. Here the CDR3 reads CSGRTGLNEKLFF. In DNA form, the CDR3 reads TGCAGCGGGAGGACAGGGCTTAATGAAAAACTGTTTTTT.

The DNA for the CDR3 is TGTGCCAGCAGACAGATTAATTCACCCCTCCACTTT. Protein: CASRQINSPLHF. V usage is TRBV28 and J usage is TRBJ1-6, with D unclear. The CDR3 has 12 amino acids. CDR1 and CDR2 from the germline V gene are MDHEN and SYDVKM. V lost 6 bases and J lost 6, with 6 bases in between. The complete variable domain, with remaining parts taken from reference TRBV28 and TRBJ1-6, reads DVKVTQSSRYLVKRTGEKVFLECVQDMDHENMFWYRQDPGLGLRLIYFSYDVKMKEKGDIPEGYSVSREKKERFSLILESASTNQTSMYLCASRQINSPLHFGNGTRLTVT.

The J gene is TRBJ2-7, the V gene TRBV4-2, with 12 bases aligning to TRBD1. The CDR3 covers 15 residues. From germline, CDR1 is LGHNA and CDR2 YNFKEQ. Germline trimming cut 1 base from V and 5 bases from J; bases unmatched to any gene: 3. The CDR3 here is CASSQGGTGGHEQYF. For the CDR3, the DNA is TGTGCCAGCAGCCAAGGGGGGACAGGGGGCCACGAGCAGTACTTC.

This clone was recorded once. This rearrangement joins TRBV19 to TRBJ2-7; D is ambiguous. The CDR3 is 13 residues long. V was trimmed by 4 bases and J by 7 bases, leaving 14 bases between them. CDR1 is LNHDA, CDR2 SQIVND, per germline (reference sequence). CDR3 amino acids: CASSTTRAREQYF. In nucleotides, the CDR3 is TGTGCCAGTAGTACTACCCGCGCGAGGGAGCAGTACTTC.

The chain links TRBV19 to TRBJ2-2; maybe TRBD2 (6 bases). Germline CDR1 LNHDA, CDR2 SQIVND (reference sequence). This CDR3 region has 15 residues. V was clipped by 5 bases and J by 4 bases, with 14 bases between them. CDR3 sequence (DNA): TGTGCCAGTAGTTTTGGCGGGGCGGGCACCGGGGAGCTGTTTTTT. This translates into CASSFGGAGTGELFF.

The rearrangement links TRBV7-2 to TRBJ2-1; D not resolved. CDR1 SGHTA and CDR2 FQGNSA come from the germline V gene. V lost 2 bases to trimming and J lost 6 bases, with 8 bases between them. The CDR3 is made up of 13 amino acids. CDR3: CASSLQRSNEQFF. CDR3 nucleotide sequence: TGTGCCAGCAGCTTACAAAGGAGCAATGAGCAGTTCTTC.

The V gene is TRBV6-1, the J gene TRBJ2-3; D unclear. CDR3 length: 16 residues. Trimming stripped 2 bases from V and 0 bases from J, with 12 bases between. The germline CDR1 and CDR2 sequences are MNHNS and SASEGT. The CDR3 DNA reads TGTGCCAGCAGTGAACCCAGGCACTCTAGCACAGATACGCAGTATTTT. This encodes CASSEPRHSSTDTQYF.

CDR3 nucleotides: TGTGCCAGCACGGGGACAGGGACTGACTTGAACACTGAAGCTTTCTTT. It codes for CASTGTGTDLNTEAFF. The J gene is TRBJ1-1, the V gene TRBV27; 9 nucleotides match TRBD1. The V gene end was trimmed by 7 bases and the J gene end by 0 bases; junction bases not matched to a gene: 9. The CDR3 sequence is 16 residues long. CDR1 MNHEY and CDR2 SMNVEV come from the germline V gene (reference sequence).

The J gene is TRBJ2-2, the V gene TRBV11-2; 9 bases fit TRBD1. Germline V gene lookup returns CDR1 SGHAT and CDR2 FQNNGV. Trimming at V came to 5 bases and at J to 7 bases, leaving 8 bases not matched to a gene. The CDR3 extends over 15 amino acids. The CDR3 DNA sequence: TGTGCCAGCAGCCGAGTGGGACAGGGCGGCGGGGAGCTGTTTTTT. Its translation is CASSRVGQGGGELFF.

This chain connects TRBV5-1 to TRBJ2-7, with D hard to call. The CDR3 runs 16 residues. V lost 4 bases and J lost 2, with 19 bases in between. The germline CDR1 and CDR2 sequences are SGHRS and YFSETQ. CDR3 loop: CASSPVPSQIPYEQYF. The CDR3 DNA sequence: TGCGCCAGCAGCCCCGTCCCCTCACAGATACCCTACGAGCAGTACTTC.

This clone appeared a few times. The chain uses TRBV7-2 and TRBJ1-5, with D unresolved. The V and J ends lost 2 bases and 3 bases respectively, with 8 bases between them. Per germline, CDR1 SGHTA and CDR2 FQGNSA. The CDR3 is 14 amino acids. The CDR3: CASSLRGNNQPQHF. The DNA of the CDR3 is TGTGCCAGCAGCTTACGAGGGAACAATCAGCCCCAGCATTTT. Using reference TRBV7-2 and TRBJ1-5 for the parts outside the CDR3, the full variable domain is GAGVSQSPSNKVTEKGKDVELRCDPISGHTALYWYRQSLGQGLEFLIYFQGNSAPDKSGLPSDRFSAERTGGSVSTLTIQRTQQEDSAVYLCASSLRGNNQPQHFGDGTRLSIL.

The chain joins TRBV4-2 to TRBJ1-5; tentative D call: TRBD1 (6 bases). The CDR3 contains 15 residues. V lost 0 bases and J 3 bases, leaving 9 bases between the germline ends. Germline-derived CDR1 and CDR2 are LGHNA and YNFKEQ. CDR3: CASSQEQGINQPQHF. In nucleotides, the CDR3 is TGTGCCAGCAGCCAAGAACAGGGAATCAATCAGCCCCAGCATTTT.

V usage is TRBV19 and J usage is TRBJ1-1, with TRBD1 matching 8 bases. The CDR3 consists of 17 residues. CDR1 LNHDA and CDR2 SQIVND come from the germline V gene (reference sequence). V was pared by 5 bases and J by 0 bases, with 11 bases of the junction left unmatched. The CDR3 sequence: CASSAVIGTGMNTEAFF. Here the CDR3 DNA reads TGTGCCAGTAGTGCCGTCATCGGGACAGGAATGAACACTGAAGCTTTCTTT.

This clone has at least ten counts. V is TRBV7-9 and J is TRBJ2-1, with 8 positions matching TRBD2. V gave up 1 base and J gave up 2 bases; unmatched junction bases: 7. The length of the CDR3 is 17 residues. The germline V gene has CDR1 SEHNR and CDR2 FQNEAQ (reference sequence). The CDR3 nucleotides are TGTGCCAGCAGCTTAGATAATGCGGGAGGACCCTACAATGAGCAGTTCTTC. This encodes CASSLDNAGGPYNEQFF.

The DNA for the CDR3 is TGTGCCAGCGGAGGCGGGAGGGACACCGGGGAGCTGTTTTTT. Amino acid sequence: CASGGGRDTGELFF. This rearrangement joins TRBV9 to TRBJ2-2, with 9 bases identical to TRBD2. This CDR3 is 14 amino acids long. Germline assignment: CDR1 SGDLS and CDR2 YYNGEE. J lost 3 bases, V lost 7 bases, and 4 bases had no gene match. The full variable domain, its missing parts supplied by reference TRBV9 and TRBJ2-2, is DSGVTQTPKHLITATGQRVTLRCSPRSGDLSVYWYQQSLDQGLQFLIQYYNGEERAKGNILERFSAQQFPDLHSELNLSSLELGDSALYFCASGGGRDTGELFFGEGSRLTVL.

A note on this clone: The DNA is left out, because the CDR3 cannot be placed on it with certainty; the CDR3 is given as TCRdb lists it. The chain recombines TRBV28 with TRBJ1-1. A total of 12 residues make up the CDR3, ends included. From germline, CDR1 is MDHEN and CDR2 SYDVKM. The CDR3 region is CASSSGDTEAFF.

This chain links TRBV6-6 with TRBJ1-1, with D possibly matching TRBD1 (5 bases). The CDR3 sequence is 14 residues long. CDR1 MNHNY and CDR2 SVGAGI come from the germline V gene (reference sequence). With 5 bases removed from V and 6 bases from J, the gap between germline ends came to 16 bases. The CDR3 region has the DNA TGTGCCAGCAGTCGGGACTCCGGGGGAGCTGAAGCTTTCTTT. It encodes CASSRDSGGAEAFF.

The chain employs TRBV24-1 and TRBJ2-3; 14 bases align to TRBD2. CDR3 length: 19 residues. CDR1 KGHDR and CDR2 SFDVKD come from the germline V gene. J lost 5 bases, V lost 4 bases, and 13 bases had no gene match. In DNA, the CDR3 is TGTGCCACCAGTGACGCAAGTTCGACTAGCGGGGGGGGGATAGATACGCAGTATTTT. Amino acid sequence: CATSDASSTSGGGIDTQYF.

V is TRBV7-9 and J is TRBJ2-1; D may be TRBD2 (6 bases). Germline V gene sequence: CDR1 SEHNR, CDR2 FQNEAQ (reference sequence). The CDR3 runs to 15 residues. Trimming cost V 1 base and J 2 bases, with 9 bases left between them. Here the CDR3 DNA reads TGTGCCAGCAGCTTAGGCAGGAGGGCCTACAATGAGCAGTTCTTC. Residues: CASSLGRRAYNEQFF.

The chain is built from TRBV5-4 and TRBJ2-7; D possibly corresponds to TRBD2 (5 bases). The CDR3 has 12 residues. Germline loops: CDR1 SGHNT, CDR2 YYREEE (reference sequence). The V end was cut by 2 bases, the J end by 3 bases, with 6 bases between. The CDR3 protein is CASSFEGYEQYF. CDR3 DNA: TGTGCCAGCAGCTTTGAGGGCTACGAGCAGTACTTC.